A single sample gave rise to the 24 T cell receptor beta chains below, sequenced in a study of cytomegalovirus exposure and HLA in healthy donors (dated by TCRdb to 2017 to 2019). Library prep was done by the immunoSEQ multiplex PCR assay. The multiplex PCR relied on a mix of 60 forward primers for TCR Vbeta segments and 13 reverse primers for TCR Jbeta segments. Not all clones reach the TCRdb copy of this immuneACCESS table, which keeps in-frame sequences only. Checked studies attribute under half of the gap to unresolved V genes and leave the rest unexplained. Within this sample are roughly 180,000 clones, with about four fifths of them counted one time only. The ten most abundant clones make up 0.7% to 0.95% of the sample. Sequenced input: PBMCs. Receptors were obtained from a woman between 18 and 30 years old in good health and CMV-seronegative.

This rearrangement joins TRBV6-1 to TRBJ2-4; a possible D gene is TRBD2 (5 bases). Looked up from germline, CDR1 is MNHNS and CDR2 is SASEGT. Trimming removed 4 bases at V and 6 bases at J, with 13 bases between. This CDR3 is built from 14 residues. The CDR3 sequence is CASSVLGARNIQYF. CDR3 DNA: TGTGCCAGCAGTGTGTTGGGAGCTAGAAACATTCAGTACTTC.

The J gene is TRBJ1-1, the V gene TRBV5-1, with 11 bases that match TRBD1. The CDR3 runs 16 residues. CDR1 SGHRS and CDR2 YFSETQ come from the germline V gene. Unmatched junction bases numbered 7, after V lost 0 bases and J lost 6 bases. This CDR3 is CASSLGDRGGRAEAFF. As DNA, the CDR3 is TGCGCCAGCAGCTTGGGGGACAGGGGGGGACGTGCTGAAGCTTTCTTT.

This chain joins TRBV27 and TRBJ2-5; the D gene is possibly TRBD2 (5 bases). The CDR3 length is 13 residues. Deletions cut 2 bases from V and 4 bases from J, with 8 bases between. Germline CDR1 and CDR2: MNHEY and SMNVEV (reference sequence). The CDR3, as DNA: TGTGCCAGCAGTTTAGCGGGCAGAGAGACCCAGTACTTC. Translating it yields CASSLAGRETQYF.

V and J are TRBV4-3 and TRBJ2-1; 12 bases align to TRBD2. Germline loops: CDR1 LGHNA, CDR2 YSLEER. This CDR3 has 16 amino acids. Trimming cost V 6 bases and J 8 bases; bases outside gene matches: 11. The CDR3 reads CASSLSTSGRIHEQFF. CDR3 nucleotides: TGCGCCAGCAGTCTGTCGACTAGCGGGAGAATCCATGAGCAGTTCTTC.

Concerning this clone itself: One end of the junction varies from germline; a read error may be responsible. The chain couples TRBV7-9 to TRBJ2-1, with D possibly being TRBD2 (6 bases). This CDR3 is 15 amino acids long. The germline V gene encodes CDR1 SEHNR and CDR2 FQNEAQ (reference sequence). CDR3 sequence: CSSSPGQGGYNEQFF. DNA for the CDR3: TGTTCCAGCAGCCCCGGGCAGGGAGGCTACAATGAGCAGTTCTTC.

The chain couples TRBV5-4 to TRBJ2-5, with 7 bases aligning to TRBD1. V lost 5 bases and J lost 4; bases outside the gene matches: 11. Germline lookup yields CDR1 SGHNT and CDR2 YYREEE (reference sequence). This CDR3 comprises 15 residues. In DNA form, the CDR3 reads TGTGCCAGCAGTAGGGGGACAGAACTCCGAGAGACCCAGTACTTC. Its protein product is CASSRGTELRETQYF.

The table lists this clone with a few counts. The chain joins TRBV25-1 to TRBJ2-1; weak D call: TRBD2 (6 bases). The V gene's germline CDR1 is MGHDK and CDR2 SYGVNS. V was trimmed by 4 bases and J by 7 bases, leaving 11 bases between them. The CDR3 length is 13 residues. In DNA, the CDR3 is TGTGCCAGCAGTGGCGGGGAGTGGAATGAGCAGTTCTTC. Residues: CASSGGEWNEQFF.

V gene TRBV7-9 combines with J gene TRBJ2-2, with TRBD1 matching 7 bases. V shed 5 bases, J shed 3 bases, and the junction held 6 bases outside the gene matches. Germline V lookup: CDR1 SEHNR, CDR2 FQNEAQ (reference sequence). The length of the CDR3 is 15 residues. The CDR3 nucleotides read TGTGCCAGCAGCAAAAACACAGGGGACACCGGGGAGCTGTTTTTT. This encodes CASSKNTGDTGELFF. Full variable domain (rest looked up from reference TRBV7-9 and TRBJ2-2): DTGVSQNPRHKITKRGQNVTFRCDPISEHNRLYWYRQTLGQGPEFLTYFQNEAQLEKSRLLSDRFSAERPKGSFSTLEIQRTEQGDSAMYLCASSKNTGDTGELFFGEGSRLTVL.

This sequence joins TRBV7-2 and TRBJ2-3; TRBD2 might be the D (6 bases). This CDR3 comprises 14 residues. Trimming left V 8 bases short and J 0 bases short, with 12 bases between. Germline lookup yields CDR1 SGHTA and CDR2 FQGNSA. CDR3 in DNA: TGTGCCAGCCGGTTAGGAGGGAGCACAGATACGCAGTATTTT. This sequence encodes CASRLGGSTDTQYF.

The chain is built from TRBV4-1 and TRBJ2-7; 9 nucleotides match TRBD1. The V and J ends lost 0 bases and 0 bases, in that order; junction bases with no gene match: 18. From germline, CDR1 is MGHRA and CDR2 YSYEKL. There are 21 residues in the CDR3. The CDR3 DNA reads as TGCGCCAGCAGCCAAGATCGGGCTCACACCTTCGGGACAGGGTACTCCTACGAGCAGTACTTC. This translates into CASSQDRAHTFGTGYSYEQYF.

This clone came up once. This chain connects TRBV7-3 to TRBJ1-1, with 9 bases lining up with TRBD1. The CDR3 loop spans 16 amino acids. J gave up 5 bases and V 6 bases, and 13 bases lay outside the gene matches. In germline, CDR1 is SGHTA, CDR2 FQGTGA. The CDR3 sequence is CASRLHGQGFWTEAFF. The CDR3, as DNA: TGTGCCAGCAGGCTACACGGACAGGGGTTTTGGACTGAAGCTTTCTTT. Using reference TRBV7-3 and TRBJ1-1 for the parts outside the CDR3, the full variable domain is GAGVSQTPSNKVTEKGKYVELRCDPISGHTALYWYRQSLGQGPEFLIYFQGTGAADDSGLPNDRFFAVRPEGSVSTLKIQRTERGDSAVYLCASRLHGQGFWTEAFFGQGTRLTVV.

J is TRBJ2-5 and V is TRBV11-2, with TRBD1 matching over 12 bases. Germline values: CDR1 SGHAT, CDR2 FQNNGV. The length of the CDR3 is 19 residues. Trimming took 6 bases from V and 4 from J; bases not matched to a gene: 18. Here the CDR3 reads CASSSIGTGGAVRLETQYF. The CDR3 coding sequence is TGTGCCAGCAGTTCCATCGGGACAGGGGGCGCGGTCAGGTTAGAGACCCAGTACTTC.

The chain links TRBV5-4 to TRBJ2-1; 12 bases map to TRBD2. After removal of 4 bases from V and 2 bases from J, the junction contained 4 bases not matched to a gene. In germline, CDR1 is SGHNT, CDR2 YYREEE (reference sequence). The CDR3 totals 16 residues. CDR3: CASSDGLAGPYNEQFF. The CDR3 nucleotides are TGTGCCAGCAGCGATGGACTAGCGGGGCCCTACAATGAGCAGTTCTTC.

In DNA, the CDR3 is TGCGCCAGCAGCCAAAGACAGGGCAGCAATCAGCCCCAGCATTTT. This gives the protein CASSQRQGSNQPQHF. This chain uses TRBV4-1 with TRBJ1-5; 7 positions agree with TRBD1. Losses at the gene ends were 2 bases for V and 1 base for J; bases not matched to a gene: 2. This CDR3 is built from 15 residues. The germline CDR1 and CDR2 sequences are MGHRA and YSYEKL.

V and J are TRBV7-9 and TRBJ1-2, with TRBD1 matching 7 bases. This CDR3 is built from 14 residues. Per germline, CDR1 SEHNR and CDR2 FQNEAQ (reference sequence). The V and J ends lost 5 bases and 0 bases, in that order; junction bases with no gene match: 3. The CDR3 loop reads CASSQDRANYGYTF. CDR3 bases: TGTGCCAGCAGCCAAGACAGGGCTAACTATGGCTACACCTTC.

V is TRBV28 and J is TRBJ1-5; 11 positions agree with TRBD1. From germline, CDR1 is MDHEN and CDR2 SYDVKM. V was pared by 6 bases and J by 3 bases, with 13 bases of the junction left unmatched. The CDR3 runs 18 residues. The CDR3 loop is CASRKGTGGIGYNQPQHF. The CDR3 bases are TGTGCCAGCAGGAAAGGGACAGGGGGAATTGGGTACAATCAGCCCCAGCATTTT.

The chain combines TRBV4-2 with TRBJ1-2; possibly TRBD1 for D (5 bases). Germline V CDR1 and CDR2: LGHNA, YNFKEQ. This CDR3 has 15 residues. The V gene lost 2 bases and the J gene lost 6 bases, with 16 bases spanning the gap. The CDR3 DNA is TGTGCCAGCAGCCAAAGCGACCGACAGAACGATGGCTACACCTTC. This sequence encodes CASSQSDRQNDGYTF.

J is TRBJ1-1 and V is TRBV25-1; 9 bases line up with TRBD1. This CDR3 has 14 residues. The ends lost 7 bases at V and 3 bases at J; junction bases unmatched: 6. The germline CDR1 and CDR2 sequences are MGHDK and SYGVNS. The chain's CDR3 is CASIGTGYYTEAFF. The CDR3 nucleotides read TGTGCCAGCATTGGGACAGGGTACTACACTGAAGCTTTCTTT.

This clone was counted a single time. The CDR3: CASSPGGSNTGELFF. DNA for the CDR3: TGTGCCAGCAGCCCCGGGGGGTCGAACACCGGGGAGCTGTTTTTT. The V gene is TRBV9, the J gene TRBJ2-2; the match to TRBD2 covers 7 bases. This CDR3 region has 15 residues. V shed 4 bases and J 0 bases; nucleotides not matched to a gene: 3. Germline lookup yields CDR1 SGDLS and CDR2 YYNGEE.

The V and J genes are TRBV11-3 and TRBJ2-7; D might be TRBD1 (6 bases). This CDR3 has 16 residues. Trimming removed 1 base at V and 5 bases at J, with 18 bases between. From germline, CDR1 is SGHNT and CDR2 YENEEA. This chain's CDR3 is CASSLALPRGDNEQYF. Here the CDR3 DNA reads TGTGCCAGCAGCTTAGCCTTACCCCGTGGGGACAACGAGCAGTACTTC.

The rearrangement links TRBV13 to TRBJ1-6; no clear D. Trimming pared 2 bases from V and 9 bases from J, leaving 5 bases between. The germline gives CDR1 PRHDT, CDR2 FYEKMQ (reference sequence). This CDR3 is 12 amino acids long. Here the CDR3 reads CASSLTVSPLHF. For the CDR3, the DNA is TGTGCCAGCAGCTTAACGGTTTCACCCCTCCACTTT.

V and J are TRBV4-1 and TRBJ1-3; no clear D. Germline V CDR1 and CDR2: MGHRA, YSYEKL. The V end lost 4 bases, the J end lost 0 bases, and 16 bases lay between the germline ends. This CDR3 contains 17 residues. CDR3 bases: TGCGCCAGCAGCCCTCGCTTTGGCACTACCTCTGGAAACACCATATATTTT. Translating it yields CASSPRFGTTSGNTIYF.

This rearrangement joins TRBV7-3 to TRBJ2-1, with 11 bases that match TRBD1. Trimming at V came to 5 bases and at J to 6 bases, leaving 6 bases not matched to a gene. Germline values: CDR1 SGHTA, CDR2 FQGTGA. This CDR3 has 15 amino acids. CDR3 coding DNA: TGTGCCAGCAGCCACCCGGACAGGGGGCCCAATGAGCAGTTCTTC. Protein sequence: CASSHPDRGPNEQFF.

The chain couples TRBV28 to TRBJ2-7; 7 positions match TRBD1. CDR3 length equals 14 residues. Unmatched junction bases numbered 8, after V lost 6 bases and J lost 3 bases. CDR1 and CDR2 from the germline V gene are MDHEN and SYDVKM. Written as DNA, the CDR3 is TGTGCCAGCAGCCTGCACGACAGGGACTACGAGCAGTACTTC. Its translation is CASSLHDRDYEQYF.